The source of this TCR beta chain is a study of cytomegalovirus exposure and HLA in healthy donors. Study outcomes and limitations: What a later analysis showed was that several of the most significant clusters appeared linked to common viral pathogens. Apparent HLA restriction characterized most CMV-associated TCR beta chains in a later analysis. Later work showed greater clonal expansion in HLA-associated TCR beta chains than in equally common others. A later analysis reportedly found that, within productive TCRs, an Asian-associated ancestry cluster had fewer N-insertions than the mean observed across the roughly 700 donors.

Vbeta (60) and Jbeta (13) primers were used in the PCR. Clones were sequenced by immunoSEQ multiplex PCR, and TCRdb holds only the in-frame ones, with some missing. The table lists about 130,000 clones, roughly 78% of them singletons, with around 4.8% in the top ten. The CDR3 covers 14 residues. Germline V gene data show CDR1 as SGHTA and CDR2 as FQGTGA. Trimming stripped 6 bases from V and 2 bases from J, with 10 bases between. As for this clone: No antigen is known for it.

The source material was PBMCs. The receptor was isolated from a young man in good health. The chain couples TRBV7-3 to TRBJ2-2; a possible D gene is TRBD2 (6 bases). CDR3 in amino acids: CASRGGLNTGELFF. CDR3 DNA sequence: TGTGCCAGCAGGGGGGGATTAAACACCGGGGAGCTGTTTTTT.